This T cell receptor beta chain was sequenced for a study of blood T cell repertoires in COVID-19. The wider study: Material from acute and convalescent COVID-19 was sourced from the United States, Italy and Spain.

Assay used: immunoSEQ multiplex PCR; TCRdb lists only in-frame clones, some missing. The table includes around 140,000 clones, around 87% detected once. Ages ranged from about 18 to 89 years, with residence in about two dozen US areas. Those designated as exposed participants met a COVID-19 case within 2 weeks before study entry. CDR1 and CDR2 (germline): SGDLS, YYNGEE. The CDR3 consists of 15 residues. J lost 0 bases, V lost 4 bases, and 7 bases had no gene match. Sequencing used PBMCs or T cells enriched from blood (not recorded which). The chain joins TRBV9 to TRBJ2-7; the match to TRBD1 covers 7 bases. This clonotype originated in a woman aged 40 to 55 who had been exposed to COVID-19. As DNA, the CDR3 is TGTGCCAGCAGCTTCCGACAGGGTAGCTCCTACGAGCAGTACTTC. It specifies CASSFRQGSSYEQYF. The whole variable domain, remainder taken from reference TRBV9 and TRBJ2-7, is DSGVTQTPKHLITATGQRVTLRCSPRSGDLSVYWYQQSLDQGLQFLIQYYNGEERAKGNILERFSAQQFPDLHSELNLSSLELGDSALYFCASSFRQGSSYEQYFGPGTRLTVT.